This T cell receptor beta chain was recovered during a study of blood T cells in healthy people across ages. Details on this clonotype: Its target is unknown.

The authors ran a second PCR of about 6 to 11 cycles using a sample-barcoded 5' primer and a J-beta primer mix. Each cDNA molecule carried a tag from a template-switch adaptor that contained 12 random nucleotides. TCRdb independently ran MiXCR on the 5' RACE reads; one entry per CDR3 protein. The sample yields fewer than 650,000 distinct CDR3 sequences, about 26% seen once. Study-wide results and caveats: Age brought a roughly linear fall in TCR beta diversity measured per million T cells.

With 3 bases clipped from V and 9 bases from J, the junction kept 14 bases outside the gene matches. Germline V CDR1 and CDR2: DFQATT, SNEGSKA (reference sequence). The CDR3 length is 15 residues. Investigators took around 11 milliliters of peripheral blood from every donor. These data also featured in a second study, about T cells of mothers and their children. In that study: Mothers gave over 8 million TCR beta CDR3 reads each, and children some 3 million each.

Sequencing used blood. The rearrangement links TRBV20-1 to TRBJ2-3; TRBD1 aligns across 8 bases. This clonotype was sampled from a boy aged 2 to 10 in good health. CDR3 nucleotide sequence: TGCAGTGCTAGGGACAGGGACGACATCGAGGACACGCAGTATTTT. It yields the protein CSARDRDDIEDTQYF.